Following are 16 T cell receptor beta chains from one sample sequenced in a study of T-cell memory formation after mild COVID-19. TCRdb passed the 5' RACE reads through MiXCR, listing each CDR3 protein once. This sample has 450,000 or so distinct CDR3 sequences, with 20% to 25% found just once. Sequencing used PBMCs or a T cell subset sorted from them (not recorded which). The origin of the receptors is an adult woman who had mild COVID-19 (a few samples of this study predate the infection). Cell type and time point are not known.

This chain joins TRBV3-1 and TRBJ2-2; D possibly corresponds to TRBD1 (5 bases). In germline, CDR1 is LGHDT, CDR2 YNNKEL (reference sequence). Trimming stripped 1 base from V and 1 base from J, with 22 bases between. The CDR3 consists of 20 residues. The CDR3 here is CASSQGMGRIGRGNTGELFF. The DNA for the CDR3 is TGTGCCAGCAGCCAAGGGATGGGGCGTATAGGCCGCGGGAACACCGGGGAGCTGTTTTTT.

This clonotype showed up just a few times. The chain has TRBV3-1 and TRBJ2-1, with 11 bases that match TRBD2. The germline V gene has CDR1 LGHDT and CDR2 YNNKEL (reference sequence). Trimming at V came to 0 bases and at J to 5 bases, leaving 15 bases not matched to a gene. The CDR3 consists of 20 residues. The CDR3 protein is CASSQDLKFWTSGFDNEQFF. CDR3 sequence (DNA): TGTGCCAGCAGCCAAGATCTTAAGTTTTGGACTAGCGGGTTCGACAATGAGCAGTTCTTC.

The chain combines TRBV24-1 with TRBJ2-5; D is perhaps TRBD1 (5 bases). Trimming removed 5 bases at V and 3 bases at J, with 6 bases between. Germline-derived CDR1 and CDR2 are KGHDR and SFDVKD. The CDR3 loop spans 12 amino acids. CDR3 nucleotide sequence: TGTGCCACCAGTGCGACAGAAGAGACCCAGTACTTC. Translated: CATSATEETQYF.

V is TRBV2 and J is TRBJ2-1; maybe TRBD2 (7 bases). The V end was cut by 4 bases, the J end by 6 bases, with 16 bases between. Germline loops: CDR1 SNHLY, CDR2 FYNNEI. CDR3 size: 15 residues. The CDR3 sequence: CASSGEGVSSNEQFF. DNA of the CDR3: TGTGCCAGCAGTGGGGAGGGGGTTTCCAGCAATGAGCAGTTCTTC.

The CDR3 DNA reads TGTGCCACCAGTGATTCACAGCTTCAGCCCCAGCATTTT. Its protein is CATSDSQLQPQHF. The genes are TRBV24-1 and TRBJ1-5; D uncertain. V lost 2 bases and J 6 bases, leaving 7 bases between the germline ends. The CDR3 runs 13 residues. Germline values: CDR1 KGHDR, CDR2 SFDVKD.

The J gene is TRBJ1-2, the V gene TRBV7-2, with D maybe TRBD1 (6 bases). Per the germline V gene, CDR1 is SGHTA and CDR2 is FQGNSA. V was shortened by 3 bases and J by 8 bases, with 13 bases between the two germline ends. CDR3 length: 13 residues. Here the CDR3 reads CASSFYRVGGYTF. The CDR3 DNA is TGTGCCAGCAGCTTCTACAGGGTAGGCGGCTACACCTTC.

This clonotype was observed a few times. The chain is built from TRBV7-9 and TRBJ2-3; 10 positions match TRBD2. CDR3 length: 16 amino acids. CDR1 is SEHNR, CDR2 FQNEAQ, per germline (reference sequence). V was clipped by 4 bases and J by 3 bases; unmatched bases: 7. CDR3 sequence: CASSYPAGGRTDTQYF. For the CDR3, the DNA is TGTGCCAGCAGCTATCCAGCGGGGGGGCGGACAGATACGCAGTATTTT.

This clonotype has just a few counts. The CDR3 DNA is TGTGCCAGCAGCCCAATACGTCCCGGGACTAGCGGAACTAAGACCCAGTACTTC. This translates into CASSPIRPGTSGTKTQYF. The rearrangement uses TRBV11-2 and TRBJ2-5; 11 bases map to TRBD2. The CDR3 loop spans 18 amino acids. J gave up 6 bases and V 5 bases, and 17 bases lay outside the gene matches. Per germline, CDR1 SGHAT and CDR2 FQNNGV.

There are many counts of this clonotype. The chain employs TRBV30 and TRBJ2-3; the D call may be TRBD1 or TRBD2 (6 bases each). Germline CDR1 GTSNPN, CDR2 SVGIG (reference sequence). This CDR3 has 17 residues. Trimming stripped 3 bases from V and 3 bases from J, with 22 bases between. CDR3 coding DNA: TGTGCCTGGAGGTGGCCCTTGGGGGGCGGTAGTACAGATACGCAGTATTTT. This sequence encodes CAWRWPLGGGSTDTQYF. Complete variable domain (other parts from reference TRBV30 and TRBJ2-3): SQTIHQWPATLVQPVGSPLSLECTVEGTSNPNLYWYRQAAGRGLQLLFYSVGIGQISSEVPQNLSASRPQDRQFILSSKKLLLSDSGFYLCAWRWPLGGGSTDTQYFGPGTRLTVL.

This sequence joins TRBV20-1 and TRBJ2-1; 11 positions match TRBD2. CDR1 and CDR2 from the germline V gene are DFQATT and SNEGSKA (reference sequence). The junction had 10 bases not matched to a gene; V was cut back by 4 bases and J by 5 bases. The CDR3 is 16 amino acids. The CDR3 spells CSATSRGTSGNNEQFF. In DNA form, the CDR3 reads TGCAGTGCTACTTCGAGGGGGACTAGCGGTAACAATGAGCAGTTCTTC.

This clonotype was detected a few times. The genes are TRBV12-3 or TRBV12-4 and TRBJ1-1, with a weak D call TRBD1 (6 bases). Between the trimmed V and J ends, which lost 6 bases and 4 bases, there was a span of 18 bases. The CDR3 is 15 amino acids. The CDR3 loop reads CASRSNGVRGTEAFF. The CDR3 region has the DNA TGTGCCAGCAGATCCAACGGTGTCAGGGGCACTGAAGCTTTCTTT.

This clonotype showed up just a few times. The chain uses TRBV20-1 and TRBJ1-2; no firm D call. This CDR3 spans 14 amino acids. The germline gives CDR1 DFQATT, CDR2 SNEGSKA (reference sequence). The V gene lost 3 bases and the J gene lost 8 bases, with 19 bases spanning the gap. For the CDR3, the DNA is TGCAGTGCTAGGGACGGTTATTCGGTCTACGGCTACACCTTC. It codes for CSARDGYSVYGYTF.

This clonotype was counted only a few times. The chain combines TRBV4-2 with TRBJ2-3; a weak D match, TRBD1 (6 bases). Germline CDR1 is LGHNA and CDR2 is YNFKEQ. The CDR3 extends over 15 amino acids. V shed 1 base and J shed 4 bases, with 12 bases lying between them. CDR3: CASSQVQGSADTQYF. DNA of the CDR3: TGTGCCAGCAGCCAAGTCCAGGGGAGCGCAGATACGCAGTATTTT.

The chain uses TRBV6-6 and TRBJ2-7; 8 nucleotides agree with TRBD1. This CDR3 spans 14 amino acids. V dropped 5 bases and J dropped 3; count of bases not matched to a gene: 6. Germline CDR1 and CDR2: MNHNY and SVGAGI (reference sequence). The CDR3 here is CASSRGQAFYEQYF. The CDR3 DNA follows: TGTGCCAGCAGTCGGGGACAGGCCTTCTACGAGCAGTACTTC.

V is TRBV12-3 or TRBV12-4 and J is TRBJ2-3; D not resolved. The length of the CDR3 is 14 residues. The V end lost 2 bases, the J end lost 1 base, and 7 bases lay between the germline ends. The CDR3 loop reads CASSLNRRTDTQYF. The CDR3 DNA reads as TGTGCCAGCAGTTTAAACAGACGCACAGATACGCAGTATTTT.

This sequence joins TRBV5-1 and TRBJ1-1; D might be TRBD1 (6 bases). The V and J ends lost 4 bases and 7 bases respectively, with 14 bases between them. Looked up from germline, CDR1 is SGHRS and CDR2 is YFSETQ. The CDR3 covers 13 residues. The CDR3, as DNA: TGCGCCAGCAGCGCCCCGGGACAAGTTGAAGCTTTCTTT. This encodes CASSAPGQVEAFF.